This T cell receptor (beta chain) was obtained from a study of shared clonotypes between healthy human individuals. This clone appeared a single time. CDR1 and CDR2 (germline): SQVTM, ANQGSEA. The CDR3 sequence is 13 residues long. V dropped 1 base and J dropped 7; count of bases not matched to a gene: 3. Those who donated were healthy HIV-negative adults, with no recent acute infections or vaccinations reported. An assay was performed, and its level was deep. Unsorted PBMC replicate PCRs used roughly 300 ng DNA, around 29,000 T cell genomes. TCRdb's table, derived via immunoSEQ multiplex PCR, lists solely in-frame clones and lacks some. The table shows some 92,000 clones, with less than 50% occurring only once.

This chain uses TRBV29-1 with TRBJ2-1, with 8 bases identical to TRBD2. The receptor comes from a woman aged 40 to 55 in good health. Some clones in this sample may be carry-over from other donors' samples. The specimen was PBMCs. Here the CDR3 reads CSVEGGTRNEQFF. CDR3 in DNA: TGCAGCGTTGAAGGGGGGACTAGGAATGAGCAGTTCTTC.